One sample yielded the 4 T cell receptor beta chains listed below, sequenced in a study of blood T cell repertoires in COVID-19. Assay used: immunoSEQ multiplex PCR; TCRdb lists only in-frame clones, some missing. The data contain approximately 330,000 clones, roughly 87% of them seen just once; the ten biggest clones take up around 10%. Specimen: peripheral blood. All receptors derive from a man younger than 40 with COVID-19, enrolled during active disease.

The sample holds a few counts of this clone. This chain uses TRBV14 with TRBJ2-7, with D maybe TRBD2 (5 bases). CDR1 SGHDN and CDR2 FVKESK come from the germline V gene. V gave up 0 bases and J gave up 1 base, with 7 bases separating them. The CDR3 sequence is 14 residues long. CDR3 sequence: CASSQDPGSYEQYF. The CDR3 DNA sequence: TGTGCCAGCAGCCAAGACCCGGGATCCTACGAGCAGTACTTC.

The rearrangement uses TRBV28 and TRBJ2-3; D is possibly TRBD2 (6 bases). Between the trimmed V and J ends, which lost 4 bases and 2 bases, there was a span of 10 bases. This CDR3 is built from 14 residues. Per the germline V gene, CDR1 is MDHEN and CDR2 is SYDVKM. CDR3 bases: TGTGCCAGCAGTTGGGGGACTCCCACAGATACGCAGTATTTT. As protein: CASSWGTPTDTQYF.

The V and J genes are TRBV7-2 and TRBJ2-6; 7 bases line up with TRBD2. There are 18 residues in the CDR3. Germline-derived CDR1 and CDR2 are SGHTA and FQGNSA. The trim removed 5 bases at V and 0 bases at J, leaving 10 bases unmatched. This chain's CDR3 is CASSPRGERLSGANVLTF. The CDR3 DNA reads TGTGCCAGCAGCCCCCGGGGGGAGAGACTCTCTGGGGCCAACGTCCTGACTTTC.

The DNA for the CDR3 is TGTGCCAGCAGCCTACCCCGTAGTGTCGGGACAGTGAACACCGGGGAGCTGTTTTTT. This gives the protein CASSLPRSVGTVNTGELFF. This chain connects TRBV7-9 to TRBJ2-2; 7 nucleotides align to TRBD1. V lost 5 bases and J lost 1; bases outside the gene matches: 16. This CDR3 is 19 amino acids long. Germline V gives CDR1 SEHNR, CDR2 FQNEAQ (reference sequence).